This TCR beta chain was sequenced during a study of T cell repertoires in cytomegalovirus infection. Study at large: An indication of both CMV infection and matching HLA type came from public TCR beta signatures.

Study-level results: Carriage of CMV together with the relevant HLA was identifiable through cumulative public TCR beta family frequency. Predominance within the ex vivo response was attributable to HLA-C-restricted CMV-specific TCR beta clonotypes.

This CDR3 is 15 amino acids long. V trimming: 7 bases; J trimming: 2 bases; junction bases outside the gene matches: 8. Comments on this clonotype: Its specificity is not known.

A single record per CDR3 protein comes from TCRdb applying MiXCR to the reads. The table includes fewer than 700,000 distinct CDR3 sequences, approximately 24% detected once. Sample: CD8+ T cells from PBMCs. The sequence derives from a human donor in good health (CMV status not recorded). Some clones in this sample may be carry-over from other donors' samples. The chain recombines TRBV12-3 or TRBV12-4 with TRBJ2-1, with 7 bases fitting TRBD1. CDR3 loop: CASTFRQGTYNEQFF. In nucleotides, the CDR3 is TGTGCCAGCACCTTTCGACAGGGAACCTACAATGAGCAGTTCTTC.